The entry below gives a single T cell receptor (beta chain) sequence along with its context. The antigen is unknown. The data belong to a study of siplizumab effects on memory and regulatory T cells. Study-level points and caveats: Siplizumab significantly lowered the alloreactive sequences that could be traced to unstimulated CD4+ memory cells. Most alloreactive clones went unmapped to unstimulated subsets; only a minor fraction mapped. Siplizumab conditions gave an average of roughly 65% Treg-derived mappable alloreactive CD4+ clones, versus approximately 27% for controls.

This CDR3 is built from 13 residues. V was cut by 1 base and J by 6 bases, with 9 bases left in between. In germline, CDR1 is SGHDN, CDR2 FVKESK. Here immunoSEQ multiplex PCR was the method, and the copy in TCRdb shows in-frame clones only, minus some. Of about 99,000 clones listed, about 94% are singletons. This sequence originates from a human donor in good health. V gene TRBV14 combines with J gene TRBJ1-1, with a possible D match to TRBD1 (5 bases). Sequencing was carried out using Tregs sorted from blood. The CDR3 sequence: CASSQGSRAEAFF. CDR3 DNA sequence: TGTGCCAGCAGCCAAGGTTCCAGGGCTGAAGCTTTCTTT.